The 3 T cell receptor beta chains reported below all come from one sample, sequenced in a study of T cells in Graves' hyperthyroidism and ophthalmopathy. RNA transcripts were the template for amplifying TCR beta CDR3 regions. HTBI primers were the set used in a first-round RT-PCR of the TCR CDR3. TCRdb itself ran the multiplex PCR reads through MiXCR, one entry per CDR3 protein. This repertoire shows 500,000 to 750,000 distinct CDR3 sequences, more than 45% found once; its top ten account for more than 7.5%. The sample consisted of peripheral blood or thyroid tissue (not recorded which). The source of these receptors is a woman between 18 and 29 years old with Graves' hyperthyroidism.

This clonotype was found once. A much larger clonotype is one base distant, so this may be a read error. This chain joins TRBV12-3 or TRBV12-4 and TRBJ2-7, with 11 bases aligning to TRBD2. The CDR3 has 15 residues. With 8 bases clipped from V and 1 base from J, the junction kept 7 bases outside the gene matches. CDR3 nucleotide sequence: TGTGCCAGCTGGGAGACTAGCGGGGCTTCCTACGAGCAGTACTTC. It codes for CASWETSGASYEQYF.

V gene TRBV2 combines with J gene TRBJ1-5; weak D call: TRBD1 (6 bases). Trimming removed 8 bases at V and 0 bases at J, with 20 bases between. The CDR3 sequence is 17 residues long. CDR1 and CDR2 from the germline V gene are SNHLY and FYNNEI. The CDR3 nucleotides read TGTGCCAGCGGACCCACAGGGACGGATTATAGCAATCAGCCCCAGCATTTT. Translating gives CASGPTGTDYSNQPQHF.

The J gene is TRBJ2-5, the V gene TRBV12-5, with TRBD2 identical over 7 bases. This CDR3 has 15 residues. CDR1 and CDR2 from the germline V gene are LGHNT and FRNRAP. This CDR3 reads CASSSSHTSAETQYF. Here the CDR3 DNA reads TGTGCCAGCAGTTCCTCACACACTAGCGCGGAGACCCAGTACTTC. The full variable domain, its missing parts supplied by reference TRBV12-5 and TRBJ2-5, is DARVTQTPRHKVTEMGQEVTMRCQPILGHNTVFWYRQTMMQGLELLAYFRNRAPLDDSGMPKDRFSAEMPDATLATLKIQPSEPRDSAVYFCASSSSHTSAETQYFGPGTRLLVL.